This TCR beta chain was identified in a study of OX40 agonist ivuxolimab in advanced cancers. For context, the study as a whole: Ivuxolimab was a fully human IgG2 agonistic monoclonal antibody targeting the costimulatory receptor OX40 (CD134). Among the roughly 50 dose-escalation patients, around 20 had hepatocellular carcinoma, some 15 melanoma, 9 renal cell carcinoma and 9 head and neck cancer. Intravenous ivuxolimab was administered to patients every 2 weeks at six dose levels: 0.01, 0.1, 0.3, 1.5, 3 and 10 mg/kg. In the dose-escalation cohort, 82.7% of patients were male, and the mean age was approximately 60 years, with a range of 23 to 79. Prior anti-PD-1, anti-PD-L1 or anti-CTLA-4 therapy was permitted, and checkpoint inhibitors had been received by about two fifths of dose-escalation patients. The monotherapy dose-escalation portion (N of about 50 patients) of the phase I ivuxolimab trial is reported in the paper. Peripheral TCRbeta sequencing was intended to test whether TCR sequence diversity was altered and clonal T-cell expansion was caused by ivuxolimab. Partial responses were achieved by three dose-escalation patients, of whom one had hepatocellular carcinoma and two had cutaneous melanoma. What the research found in general, with its limitations: Which antigens the clonally expanded peripheral T cells were specific for was not determined. In partial responders in the 0.1-3.0 mg/kg groups, normalized peripheral clonal expansion was found to be among the lowest, especially among CD8+ T cells. At doses of 0.1 to 3.0 mg/kg, clonal expansion of both CD4+ and CD8+ blood T cells was observed from baseline to week 6. Low levels of normalized T-cell clonal expansion were also shown by some nonresponding patients. After ivuxolimab, expanded clones were on average more numerous among CD8+ T cells than among CD4+ T cells.

Concerning this clone itself: The target of this receptor is not known. No quality values exist for individual bases; no much larger clone is one base distant.

Here V drops 6 bases and J drops 7 bases, and the junction holds 11 bases not matched to any gene. The CDR3 spans 15 residues, from the cysteine through the phenylalanine. Kept here is only the CDR3 DNA, which spans 45 bases and is read in frame from base 1. The germline V gene encodes CDR1 MNHEY and CDR2 SMNVEV (reference sequence). The trial excluded patients who had a history of autoimmune disease or were on systemic immunosuppression. Peripheral blood for TCR sequencing was collected from all dose cohorts at baseline, on cycle 4 day 1, and on cycle 7 day 1. Samples were obtained from an open-label, multicenter, first-in-human phase I dose-escalation trial of ivuxolimab. Adults with locally advanced or metastatic melanoma, renal cell, hepatocellular, or head and neck squamous cell carcinoma were enrolled in the trial. Before TCR sequencing, CD4+ T cells and CD8+ T cells were sorted from peripheral blood as separate populations.

Genomic DNA was isolated from the sorted cells so that the TCRbeta CDR3 region could be sequenced. The immunoSEQ Assay was used to sequence the TCRbeta CDR3 regions. Not all clones reach the TCRdb copy of this immuneACCESS table, which keeps in-frame sequences only. Checked studies attribute under half of the gap to unresolved V genes and leave the rest unexplained. The sample profile shows approximately 68,000 clones; approximately 80% of them were found once. The top ten clonotypes cover 6.5% to 7.5% of the sample. This clonotype was sampled from an adult with an advanced solid tumor such as melanoma, head and neck, liver or kidney cancer. Here the sequenced sample was CD4+ or CD8+ T cells sorted from blood, taken in a trial of the OX40 agonist ivuxolimab. Here the chain combines TRBV27 and TRBJ1-4; TRBD1 fits 7 bases in the junction. The nucleotide sequence is TGTGCCAGCAGCCTAAACAGGGGTTCTCGTGAAAAACTGTTTTTT. This gives the protein CASSLNRGSREKLFF.